The 20 T cell receptor beta chains below were found in one sample sequenced in a study of blood T cell repertoires in COVID-19. TCRdb keeps only in-frame clones here, not all; method: immunoSEQ multiplex PCR. Of about 300,000 clones in the sample, nearly 90% were seen once. The sample was peripheral blood. These receptors all stem from a woman under 40 with COVID-19, enrolled during active disease.

As regards this clone: At one end the junction does not follow the germline gene, possibly because of a read error. This rearrangement joins TRBV7-7 to TRBJ1-1, with D maybe TRBD1 (5 bases). The length of the CDR3 is 17 residues. In germline, CDR1 is SSHAT, CDR2 FNYEAQ (reference sequence). CDR3 nucleotide sequence: TGTGCTAGCAGCCTTATCGTTAGTGTCAGGGTGAACACTGAAGCTTTCTTT. Its protein product is CASSLIVSVRVNTEAFF.

The chain has TRBV7-8 and TRBJ1-1; D gene ambiguous. The CDR3 totals 13 residues. V shed 5 bases and J shed 1 base, with 8 bases lying between them. The germline CDR1 and CDR2 sequences are SGHVS and FQNEAQ. This CDR3 reads CASSPTENTEAFF. The CDR3 DNA reads TGTGCCAGCAGCCCCACAGAGAACACTGAAGCTTTCTTT.

The genes are TRBV5-4 and TRBJ1-4, with D unclear. Deletions cut 3 bases from V and 8 bases from J, with 14 bases between. CDR1 is SGHNT and CDR2 is YYREEE in the germline V gene (reference sequence). CDR3 size: 14 residues. CDR3 DNA sequence: TGTGCCAGCAGCTCGGCCGGGAATCAGGAAAAACTGTTTTTT. This gives the protein CASSSAGNQEKLFF.

The chain recombines TRBV5-1 with TRBJ1-2; 8 nucleotides agree with TRBD1. After removal of 6 bases from V and 5 bases from J, the junction contained 15 bases not matched to a gene. CDR1 and CDR2 from the germline V gene are SGHRS and YFSETQ. The CDR3 has 16 amino acids. The CDR3 nucleotides read TGCGCCAGCAAAAGGGCCCCCGTACAGGGGGGTTATGGCTACACCTTC. Encoded protein: CASKRAPVQGGYGYTF.

CDR3 residues: CATGQVFNRGEQFF. CDR3 bases: TGTGCCACGGGACAGGTCTTCAATAGGGGTGAGCAGTTCTTC. This chain links TRBV6-5 with TRBJ2-1, with 8 bases aligning to TRBD1. Trimming cost V 10 bases and J 9 bases; bases outside gene matches: 14. CDR1 and CDR2 (germline): MNHEY, SVGAGI. CDR3 size: 14 residues.

This CDR3 is CASSHHQDRGSYNEQFF. The CDR3 nucleotides are TGCGCCAGCAGCCATCACCAGGACAGGGGGTCCTACAATGAGCAGTTCTTC. This rearrangement joins TRBV4-1 to TRBJ2-1; 10 bases line up with TRBD1. The CDR3 covers 17 residues. The trim removed 3 bases at V and 1 base at J, leaving 6 bases unmatched. Germline V gene lookup returns CDR1 MGHRA and CDR2 YSYEKL.

This sequence joins TRBV18 and TRBJ2-7, with TRBD1 matching over 8 bases. Germline V gene sequence: CDR1 KGHSH, CDR2 LQKENI. V trimming: 6 bases; J trimming: 7 bases; junction bases outside the gene matches: 17. The CDR3 loop spans 16 amino acids. CDR3 residues: CASSGRQGTTAREQYV. CDR3 in DNA: TGTGCCAGCTCGGGAAGACAGGGGACGACGGCGCGGGAGCAGTACGTC.

V and J are TRBV10-3 and TRBJ2-7; D may be TRBD1 (5 bases). V was shortened by 6 bases and J by 5 bases, with 8 bases between the two germline ends. Germline assignment: CDR1 ENHRY and CDR2 SYGVKD. The CDR3 length is 11 residues. In DNA form, the CDR3 reads TGTGCCATCAGCTCAGGGAACGAGCAGTACGTC. The encoded protein is CAISSGNEQYV.

The chain employs TRBV5-6 and TRBJ1-5; weak D call: TRBD1 (5 bases). V was pared by 1 base and J by 7 bases, with 21 bases between. The CDR3 has 17 amino acids. In germline, CDR1 is SGHDT, CDR2 YYEEEE. DNA of the CDR3: TGTGCCAGCAGCTTGTGGGGGTCGGCAGGGAGGGTACAGCCCCAGCATTTT. Amino acids: CASSLWGSAGRVQPQHF.

The chain uses TRBV7-8 and TRBJ1-1; TRBD1 is a possible D gene (6 bases). The CDR3 length is 14 residues. The V gene's germline CDR1 is SGHVS and CDR2 FQNEAQ. Trimming took off 3 bases at V and 7 bases at J, with 15 bases between the two ends. CDR3 sequence reads: CASSFSRTVSEAFF. The CDR3 DNA follows: TGTGCCAGCAGCTTTAGTCGGACAGTCAGTGAAGCTTTCTTT.

This rearrangement joins TRBV5-4 to TRBJ2-3; TRBD2 matches at 9 bases. The germline V gene encodes CDR1 SGHNT and CDR2 YYREEE (reference sequence). This CDR3 comprises 15 residues. V lost 1 base to trimming and J lost 2 bases; unmatched junction nucleotides: 2. CDR3 residues: CASSLPSGDTDTQYF. CDR3 nucleotide sequence: TGTGCCAGCAGCTTGCCTAGCGGGGACACAGATACGCAGTATTTT.

The chain has TRBV7-2 and TRBJ1-5; D uncertain. This CDR3 has 14 amino acids. Germline lookup yields CDR1 SGHTA and CDR2 FQGNSA. V was shortened by 3 bases and J by 1 base, with 7 bases between the two germline ends. The CDR3 DNA is TGTGCCAGCAGCTTCACCAGAAGCAATCAGCCCCAGCATTTT. Amino acids: CASSFTRSNQPQHF. Filled out from reference TRBV7-2 and TRBJ1-5, the complete variable domain reads GAGVSQSPSNKVTEKGKDVELRCDPISGHTALYWYRQSLGQGLEFLIYFQGNSAPDKSGLPSDRFSAERTGGSVSTLTIQRTQQEDSAVYLCASSFTRSNQPQHFGDGTRLSIL.

The chain carries TRBV2 and TRBJ1-6; D not certain. Germline values: CDR1 SNHLY, CDR2 FYNNEI. CDR3 length: 16 residues. With 1 base removed from V and 10 bases from J, the gap between germline ends came to 17 bases. Here the CDR3 DNA reads TGTGCCAGCAGTGAAGAAGAGGGCCTCGGACGGTCACCCCTCCACTTT. It specifies CASSEEEGLGRSPLHF.

This clone was recorded only once. The V and J genes are TRBV19 and TRBJ1-5, with D possibly TRBD1 on 6 matching bases. The V gene lost 4 bases and the J gene lost 3 bases, with 10 bases spanning the gap. The CDR3 is 14 amino acids. Per the germline V gene, CDR1 is LNHDA and CDR2 is SQIVND (reference sequence). CDR3 sequence (DNA): TGTGCCAGTAGTAGCAGGGGTACCAATCAGCCCCAGCATTTT. Amino acids: CASSSRGTNQPQHF.

The genes are TRBV5-6 and TRBJ1-2; D may be TRBD1 (6 bases). This CDR3 region has 15 residues. Per the germline V gene, CDR1 is SGHDT and CDR2 is YYEEEE. Trimming stripped 0 bases from V and 0 bases from J, with 9 bases between. CDR3 nucleotide sequence: TGTGCCAGCAGCTTGGGACAGGCAGCTAACTATGGCTACACCTTC. Translating gives CASSLGQAANYGYTF. The complete variable domain, with remaining parts taken from reference TRBV5-6 and TRBJ1-2, reads DAGVTQSPTHLIKTRGQQVTLRCSPKSGHDTVSWYQQALGQGPQFIFQYYEEEERQRGNFPDRFSGHQFPNYSSELNVNALLLGDSALYLCASSLGQAANYGYTFGSGTRLTVV.

The chain recombines TRBV2 with TRBJ2-5; D remains unclear. CDR1 SNHLY and CDR2 FYNNEI come from the germline V gene. The CDR3 runs to 14 residues. V lost 4 bases, J lost 2 bases, and 11 bases lay in between. Here the CDR3 DNA reads TGTGCCAGCAGTGGGGCCTACGAACAAGAGACCCAGTACTTC. It codes for CASSGAYEQETQYF.

The V and J genes are TRBV27 and TRBJ1-2; D is possibly TRBD1 (5 bases). CDR1 is MNHEY, CDR2 SMNVEV, per germline (reference sequence). V was trimmed by 0 bases and J by 6 bases, leaving 8 bases between them. CDR3 length: 13 residues. The CDR3 sequence is CASSLSGGNGYTF. As DNA, the CDR3 is TGTGCCAGCAGTTTATCCGGGGGGAATGGCTACACCTTC.

This chain joins TRBV7-9 and TRBJ1-6, with D possibly being TRBD1 (6 bases). The germline V gene has CDR1 SEHNR and CDR2 FQNEAQ (reference sequence). Trimming took off 2 bases at V and 7 bases at J, with 21 bases between the two ends. This CDR3 region has 18 residues. The CDR3 bases are TGTGCCAGCAGCTTATATTGGGGGGGCGGCTCTGGGAATTCACCCCTCCACTTT. Protein sequence: CASSLYWGGGSGNSPLHF.

The chain is built from TRBV11-2 and TRBJ1-2; weak D call: TRBD1 (6 bases). The CDR3 totals 16 residues. CDR1 SGHAT and CDR2 FQNNGV come from the germline V gene. V dropped 5 bases and J dropped 4 bases, with 20 bases sitting between them. Here the CDR3 DNA reads TGTGCCAGCAGCCACCCATCAGGGGTGGCTATCTATGGCTACACCTTC. Protein: CASSHPSGVAIYGYTF.

There are a few counts of this clone. The gene calls are TRBV6-4 and TRBJ2-4; D is perhaps TRBD1 (6 bases). Deletions cut 2 bases from V and 4 bases from J, with 18 bases between. Germline V gives CDR1 MRHNA, CDR2 SNTAGT. The CDR3 is made up of 17 amino acids. DNA of the CDR3: TGTGCCAGCAGTGACCCGATCCACAGGGCCCAAAAAAACATTCAGTACTTC. Protein product: CASSDPIHRAQKNIQYF.